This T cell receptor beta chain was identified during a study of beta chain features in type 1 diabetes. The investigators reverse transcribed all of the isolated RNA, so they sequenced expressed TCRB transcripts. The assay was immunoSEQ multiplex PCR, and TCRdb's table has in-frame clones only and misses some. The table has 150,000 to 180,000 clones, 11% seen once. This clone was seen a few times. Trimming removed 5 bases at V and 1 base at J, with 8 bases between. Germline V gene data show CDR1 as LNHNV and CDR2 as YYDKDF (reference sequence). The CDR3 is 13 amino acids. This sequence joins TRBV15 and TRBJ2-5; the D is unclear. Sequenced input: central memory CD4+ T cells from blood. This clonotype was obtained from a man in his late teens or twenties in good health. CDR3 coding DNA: TGTGCCACCAGCCTTGGGTCCCAAGAGACCCAGTACTTC. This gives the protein CATSLGSQETQYF.